Included here is one T cell receptor beta chain sequence, with context. Its antigen is unknown. The data were obtained in a study of identifying expanded T cells in peripheral blood. Assay used: immunoSEQ multiplex PCR; TCRdb lists only in-frame clones, some missing. Of tens of thousands of clones in the sample, approximately 82% were seen once. Findings and limits, study-wide: Over around two and four weeks, about 15 and 19 clones changed, versus roughly 1.1 between replicates. Variance in clone template counts between approximately two-week samples significantly increased with total template count across all healthy donors.

Sequencing was carried out using blood. The receptor comes from a person aged 18 to 75 in good health.

CDR3 DNA sequence: TGTGCCAGCAGCCCAGACCCCGGAGGGGATGGCTACACCTTC. Residues: CASSPDPGGDGYTF. The gene calls are TRBV5-5 and TRBJ1-2; D possibly corresponds to TRBD1 (5 bases). CDR3 length: 14 amino acids. Germline CDR1 SGHKS, CDR2 YYEKEE (reference sequence). Trimming took 4 bases from V and 6 from J, leaving 16 bases between them.